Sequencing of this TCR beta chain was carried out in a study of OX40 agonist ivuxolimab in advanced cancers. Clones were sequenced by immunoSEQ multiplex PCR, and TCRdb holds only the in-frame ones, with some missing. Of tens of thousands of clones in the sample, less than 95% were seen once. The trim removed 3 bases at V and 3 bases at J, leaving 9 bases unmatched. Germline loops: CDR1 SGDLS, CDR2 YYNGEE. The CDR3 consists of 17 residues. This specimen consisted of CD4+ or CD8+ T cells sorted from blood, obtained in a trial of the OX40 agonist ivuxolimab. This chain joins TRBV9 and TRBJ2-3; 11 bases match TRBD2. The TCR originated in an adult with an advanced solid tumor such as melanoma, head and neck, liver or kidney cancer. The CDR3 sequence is CASSAYQLAGVTDTQYF. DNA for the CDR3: TGTGCCAGCAGCGCCTACCAACTAGCGGGAGTGACAGATACGCAGTATTTT.